This TCR beta chain was identified during a study of blood T cells in healthy people across ages. This clonotype has more than one count but fewer than ten. Using a J-beta primer mix together with a sample-barcoded 5' primer, a second PCR was run for roughly 7 to 11 cycles. TCRdb re-called the 5' RACE reads through MiXCR, storing one row per CDR3 protein. The sample has 650,000 to 800,000 distinct CDR3 sequences, around 43% seen once; the top ten hold around 21%. The CDR3 is 13 amino acids. CDR1 is SGHAT, CDR2 FQNNGV, per germline. The V end lost 8 bases, the J end lost 0 bases, and 10 bases lay between the germline ends.

The origin of this receptor is a man in his 60s in good health. Sequences were obtained from blood. This chain connects TRBV11-2 to TRBJ2-5; D not certain. Here the CDR3 DNA reads TGTGCCAGCGGCCCCCGGTACCAAGAGACCCAGTACTTC. Its translation is CASGPRYQETQYF.